The 5 T cell receptor beta chains below all came from one sample that was sequenced in a study of T cell responses to AZD1222 COVID-19 vaccine. The data were produced by immunoSEQ multiplex PCR, yet TCRdb's version contains in-frame clones alone and is incomplete. Among roughly 120,000 clones listed, around 90% were seen once. The starting material was peripheral blood, obtained on day 0 of AZD1222 vaccination. The receptors stem from an adult in good health.

The chain uses TRBV19 and TRBJ2-3; a possible D gene is TRBD2 (6 bases). V was trimmed by 6 bases and J by 4 bases, leaving 14 bases between them. The CDR3 loop spans 14 amino acids. Germline lookup yields CDR1 LNHDA and CDR2 SQIVND (reference sequence). CDR3 residues: CASRVGRRADTQYF. CDR3 DNA: TGTGCCAGTAGAGTTGGGAGGAGGGCAGATACGCAGTATTTT.

V and J are TRBV4-2 and TRBJ2-1; 9 positions match TRBD2. CDR3 length: 16 amino acids. V lost 0 bases, J lost 5 bases, and 5 bases stayed unmatched. Germline CDR1 reads LGHNA; CDR2 reads YNFKEQ. The CDR3 sequence is CASSQDGIAGDNEQFF. The CDR3 region has the DNA TGTGCCAGCAGCCAAGACGGGATAGCGGGGGACAATGAGCAGTTCTTC.

The rearrangement uses TRBV5-1 and TRBJ1-2, with 7 bases lining up with TRBD1. Germline values: CDR1 SGHRS, CDR2 YFSETQ. The CDR3 has 14 amino acids. Unmatched junction bases numbered 8, after V lost 8 bases and J lost 1 base. CDR3 DNA sequence: TGCGCCAGTCTGGACAGGCCCCGTAACTATGGCTACACCTTC. Protein: CASLDRPRNYGYTF.

The chain is built from TRBV21-1 and TRBJ2-2; no check of the table's D call, TRBD1, against the DNA was made. TRBV21-1 is a listed pseudogene. This CDR3 has 15 residues. CDR3 sequence reads: CASRGMGRVTGELFF. In DNA, the CDR3 is TGTGCCAGCAGGGGTATGGGCAGGGTAACCGGGGAGCTGTTTTTT.

This chain joins TRBV18 and TRBJ1-4; no definite D call. Germline V lookup: CDR1 KGHSH, CDR2 LQKENI. V was trimmed by 4 bases and J by 8 bases, leaving 8 bases between them. The length of the CDR3 is 12 residues. As DNA, the CDR3 is TGTGCCAGCTCACGCGAACAGGAAAAACTGTTTTTT. Encoded protein: CASSREQEKLFF. Based on the CDR3 plus reference TRBV18 and TRBJ1-4, the full variable domain is NAGVMQNPRHLVRRRGQEARLRCSPMKGHSHVYWYRQLPEEGLKFMVYLQKENIIDESGMPKERFSAEFPKEGPSILRIQQVVRGDSAAYFCASSREQEKLFFGSGTQLSVL.